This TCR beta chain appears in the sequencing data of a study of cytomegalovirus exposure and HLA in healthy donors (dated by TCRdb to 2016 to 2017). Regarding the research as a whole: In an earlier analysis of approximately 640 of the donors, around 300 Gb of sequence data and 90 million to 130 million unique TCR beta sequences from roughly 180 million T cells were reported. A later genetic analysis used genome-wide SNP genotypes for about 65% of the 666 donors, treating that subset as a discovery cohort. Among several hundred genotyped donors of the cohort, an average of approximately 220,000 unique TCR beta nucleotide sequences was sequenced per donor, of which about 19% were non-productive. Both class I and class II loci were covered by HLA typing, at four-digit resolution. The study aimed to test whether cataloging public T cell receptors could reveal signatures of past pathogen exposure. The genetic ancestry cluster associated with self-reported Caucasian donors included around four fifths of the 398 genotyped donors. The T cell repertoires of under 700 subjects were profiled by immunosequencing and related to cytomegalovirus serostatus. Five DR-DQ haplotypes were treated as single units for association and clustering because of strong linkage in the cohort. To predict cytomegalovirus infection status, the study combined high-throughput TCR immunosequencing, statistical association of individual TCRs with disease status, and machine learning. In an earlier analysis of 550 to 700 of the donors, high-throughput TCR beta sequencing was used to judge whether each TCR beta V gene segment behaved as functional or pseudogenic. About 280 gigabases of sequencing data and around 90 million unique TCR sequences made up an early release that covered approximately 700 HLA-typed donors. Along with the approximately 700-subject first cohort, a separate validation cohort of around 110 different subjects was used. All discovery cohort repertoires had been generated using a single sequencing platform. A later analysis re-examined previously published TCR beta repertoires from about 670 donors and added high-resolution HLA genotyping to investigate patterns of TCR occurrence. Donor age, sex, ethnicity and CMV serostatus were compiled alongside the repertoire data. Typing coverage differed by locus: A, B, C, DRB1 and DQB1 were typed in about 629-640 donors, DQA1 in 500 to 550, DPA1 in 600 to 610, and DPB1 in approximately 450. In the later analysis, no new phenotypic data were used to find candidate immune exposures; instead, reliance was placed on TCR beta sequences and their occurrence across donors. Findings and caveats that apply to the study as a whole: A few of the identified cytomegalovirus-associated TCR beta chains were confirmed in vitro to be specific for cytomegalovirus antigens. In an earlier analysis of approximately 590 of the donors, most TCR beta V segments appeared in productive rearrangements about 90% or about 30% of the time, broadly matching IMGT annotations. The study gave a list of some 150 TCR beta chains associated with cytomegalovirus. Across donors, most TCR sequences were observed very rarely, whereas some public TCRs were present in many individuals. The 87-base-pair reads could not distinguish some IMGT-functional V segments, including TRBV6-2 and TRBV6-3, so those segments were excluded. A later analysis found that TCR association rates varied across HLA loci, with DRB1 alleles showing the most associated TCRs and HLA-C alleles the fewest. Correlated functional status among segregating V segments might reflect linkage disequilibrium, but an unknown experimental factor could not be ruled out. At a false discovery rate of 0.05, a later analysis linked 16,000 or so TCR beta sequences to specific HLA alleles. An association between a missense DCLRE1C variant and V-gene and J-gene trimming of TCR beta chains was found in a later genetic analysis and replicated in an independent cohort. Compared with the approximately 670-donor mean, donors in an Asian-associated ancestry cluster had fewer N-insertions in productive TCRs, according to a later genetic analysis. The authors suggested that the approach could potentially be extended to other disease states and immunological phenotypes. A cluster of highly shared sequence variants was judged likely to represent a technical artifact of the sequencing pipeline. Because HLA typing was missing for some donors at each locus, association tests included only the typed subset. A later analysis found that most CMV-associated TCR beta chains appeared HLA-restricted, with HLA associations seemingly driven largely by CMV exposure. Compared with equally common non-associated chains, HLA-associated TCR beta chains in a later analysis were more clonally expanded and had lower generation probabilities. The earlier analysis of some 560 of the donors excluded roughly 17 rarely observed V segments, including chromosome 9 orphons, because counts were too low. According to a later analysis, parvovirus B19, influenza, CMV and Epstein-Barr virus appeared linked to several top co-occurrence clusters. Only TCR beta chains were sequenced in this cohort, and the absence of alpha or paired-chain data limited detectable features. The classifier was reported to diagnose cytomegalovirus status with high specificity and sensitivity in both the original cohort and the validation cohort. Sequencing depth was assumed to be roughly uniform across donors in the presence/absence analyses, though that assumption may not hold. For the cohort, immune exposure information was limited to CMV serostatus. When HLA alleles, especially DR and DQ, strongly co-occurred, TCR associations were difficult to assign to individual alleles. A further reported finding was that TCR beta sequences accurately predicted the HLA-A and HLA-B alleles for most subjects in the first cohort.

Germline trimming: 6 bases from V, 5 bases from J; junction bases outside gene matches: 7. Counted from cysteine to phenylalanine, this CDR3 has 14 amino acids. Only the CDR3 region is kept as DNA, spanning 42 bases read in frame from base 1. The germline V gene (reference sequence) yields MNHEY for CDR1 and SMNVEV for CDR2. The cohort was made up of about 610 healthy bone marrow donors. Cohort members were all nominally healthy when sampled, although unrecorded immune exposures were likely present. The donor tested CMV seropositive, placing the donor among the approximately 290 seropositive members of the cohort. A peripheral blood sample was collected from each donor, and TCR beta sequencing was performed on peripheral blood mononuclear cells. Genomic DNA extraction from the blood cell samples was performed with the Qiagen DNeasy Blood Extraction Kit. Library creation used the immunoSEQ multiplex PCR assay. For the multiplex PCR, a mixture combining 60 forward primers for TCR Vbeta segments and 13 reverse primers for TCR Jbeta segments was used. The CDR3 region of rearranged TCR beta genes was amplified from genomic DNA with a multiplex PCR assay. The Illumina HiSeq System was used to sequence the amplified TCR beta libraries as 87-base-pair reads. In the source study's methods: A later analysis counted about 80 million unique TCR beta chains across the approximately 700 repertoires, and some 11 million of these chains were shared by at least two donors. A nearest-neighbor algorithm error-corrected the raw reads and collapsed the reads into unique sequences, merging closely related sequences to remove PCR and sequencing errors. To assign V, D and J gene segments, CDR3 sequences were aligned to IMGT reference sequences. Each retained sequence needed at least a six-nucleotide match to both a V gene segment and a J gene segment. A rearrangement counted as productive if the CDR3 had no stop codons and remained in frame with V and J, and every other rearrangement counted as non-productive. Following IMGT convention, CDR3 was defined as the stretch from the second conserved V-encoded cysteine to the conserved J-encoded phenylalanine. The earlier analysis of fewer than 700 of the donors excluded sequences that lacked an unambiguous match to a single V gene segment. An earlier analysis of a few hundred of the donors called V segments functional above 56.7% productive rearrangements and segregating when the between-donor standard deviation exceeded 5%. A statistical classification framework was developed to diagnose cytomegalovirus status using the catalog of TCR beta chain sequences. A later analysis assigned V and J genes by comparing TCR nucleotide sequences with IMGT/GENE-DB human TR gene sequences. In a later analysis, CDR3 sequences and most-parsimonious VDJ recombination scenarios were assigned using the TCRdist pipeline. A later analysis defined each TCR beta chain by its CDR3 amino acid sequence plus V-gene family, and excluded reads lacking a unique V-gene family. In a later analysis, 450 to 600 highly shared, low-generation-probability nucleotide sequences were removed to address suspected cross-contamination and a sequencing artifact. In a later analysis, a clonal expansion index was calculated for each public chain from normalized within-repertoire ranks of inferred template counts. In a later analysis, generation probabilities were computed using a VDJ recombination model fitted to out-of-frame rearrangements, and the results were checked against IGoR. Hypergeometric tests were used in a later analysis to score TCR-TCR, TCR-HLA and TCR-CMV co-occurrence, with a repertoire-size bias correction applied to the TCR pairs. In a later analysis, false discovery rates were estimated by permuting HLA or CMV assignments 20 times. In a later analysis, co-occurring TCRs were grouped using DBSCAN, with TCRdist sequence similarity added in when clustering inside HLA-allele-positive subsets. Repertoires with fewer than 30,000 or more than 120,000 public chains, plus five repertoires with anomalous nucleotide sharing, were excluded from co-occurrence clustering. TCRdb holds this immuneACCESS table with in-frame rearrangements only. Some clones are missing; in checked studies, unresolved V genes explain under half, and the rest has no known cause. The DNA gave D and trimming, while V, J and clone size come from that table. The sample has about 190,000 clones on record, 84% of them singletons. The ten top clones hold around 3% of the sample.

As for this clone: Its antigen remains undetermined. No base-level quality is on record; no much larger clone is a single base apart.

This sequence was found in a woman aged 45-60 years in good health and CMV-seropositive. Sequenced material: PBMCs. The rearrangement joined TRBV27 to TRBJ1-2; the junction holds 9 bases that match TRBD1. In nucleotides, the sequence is TGTGCCAGCAGGCCCCGGGACAGGGCTTATGGCTACACCTTC. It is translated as CASRPRDRAYGYTF.